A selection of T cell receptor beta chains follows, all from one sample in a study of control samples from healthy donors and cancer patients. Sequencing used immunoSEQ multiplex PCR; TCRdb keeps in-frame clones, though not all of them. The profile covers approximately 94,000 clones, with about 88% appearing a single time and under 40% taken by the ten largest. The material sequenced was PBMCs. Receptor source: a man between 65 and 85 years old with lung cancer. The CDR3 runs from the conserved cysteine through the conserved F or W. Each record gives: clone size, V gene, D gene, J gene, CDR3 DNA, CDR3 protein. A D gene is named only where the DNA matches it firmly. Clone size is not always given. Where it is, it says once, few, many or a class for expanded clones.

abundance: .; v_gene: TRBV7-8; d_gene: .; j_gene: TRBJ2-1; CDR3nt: TGTGCCAGCAGCTTAAGATACCGCGGCCCGAGCTCCTACAATGAGCAGTTCTTC; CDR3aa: CASSLRYRGPSSYNEQFF
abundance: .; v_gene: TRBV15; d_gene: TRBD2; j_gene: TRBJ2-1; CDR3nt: TGTGCCACCAGCAGACAAAGCGGGGGGGCCGGCAATGAGCAGTTCTTC; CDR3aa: CATSRQSGGAGNEQFF
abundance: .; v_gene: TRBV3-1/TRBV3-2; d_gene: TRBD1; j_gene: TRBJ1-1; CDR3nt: TGTGCCAGCAGCCGCGGACAGGGCACGGGCACTGAAGCTTTCTTT; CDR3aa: CASSRGQGTGTEAFF
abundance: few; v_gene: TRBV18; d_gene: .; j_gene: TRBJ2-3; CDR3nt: TGTGCCAGCTCACCCACTTCACGGGGGTCCGCGGGAGATACGCAGTATTTT; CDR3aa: CASSPTSRGSAGDTQYF
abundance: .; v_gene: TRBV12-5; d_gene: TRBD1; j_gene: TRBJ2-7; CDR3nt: TGTGCTAGTGGTACCGGGACAGGGTACGAGCAGTACTTC; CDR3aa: CASGTGTGYEQYF
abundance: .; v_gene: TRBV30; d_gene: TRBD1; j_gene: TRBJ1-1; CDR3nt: TGTGCCTGGAGTATCTTAGGACAGGGGAGCCCTGAAGCTTTCTTT; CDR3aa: CAWSILGQGSPEAFF
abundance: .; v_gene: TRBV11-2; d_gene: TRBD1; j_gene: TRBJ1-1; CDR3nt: TGTGCCAGCAGCTTCGACAGGGCGACTGAAGCTTTCTTT; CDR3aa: CASSFDRATEAFF
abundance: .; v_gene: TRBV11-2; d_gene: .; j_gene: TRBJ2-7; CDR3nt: TGTGCCAGCAGCCTATACGAGCAGTACTTC; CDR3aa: CASSLYEQYF
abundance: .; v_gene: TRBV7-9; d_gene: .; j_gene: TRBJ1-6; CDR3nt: TGTGCCAGCGGGACGGACAATTCACCCCTCCACTTT; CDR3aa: CASGTDNSPLHF
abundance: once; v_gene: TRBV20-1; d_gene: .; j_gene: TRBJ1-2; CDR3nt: TGCAGTGCTAGACTTAGGTATGGCTACACCTTC; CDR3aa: CSARLRYGYTF
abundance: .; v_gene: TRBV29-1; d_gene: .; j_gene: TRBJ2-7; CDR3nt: TGCAGCGGGGGGGACGGACCCTACGAGCAGTACTTC; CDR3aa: CSGGDGPYEQYF
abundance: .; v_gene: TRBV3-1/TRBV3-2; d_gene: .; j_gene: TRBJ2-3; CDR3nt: TGTGCCAGCAGCCAACGGCAGGGCACAGATACGCAGTATTTT; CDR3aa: CASSQRQGTDTQYF
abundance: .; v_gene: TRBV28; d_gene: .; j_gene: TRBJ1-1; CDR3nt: TGTGCCAGCAGTTTTGGGGGCTTCATGAACACTGAAGCTTTCTTT; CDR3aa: CASSFGGFMNTEAFF
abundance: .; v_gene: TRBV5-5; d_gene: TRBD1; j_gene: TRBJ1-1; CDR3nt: TGTGCCAGCAGCTTGGCGGGACAGAGGAACACTGAAGCTTTCTTT; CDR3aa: CASSLAGQRNTEAFF
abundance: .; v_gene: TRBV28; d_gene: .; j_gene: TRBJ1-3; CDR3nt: TGTGCCAGCAGTTCCCCCAAACCGGGACCTAAGAGGGGAAACACCATATATTTT; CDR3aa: CASSSPKPGPKRGNTIYF
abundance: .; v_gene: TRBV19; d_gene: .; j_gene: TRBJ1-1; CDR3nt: TGTGCCAGTAGATATGACAGGATCACTGAAGCTTTCTTT; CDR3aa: CASRYDRITEAFF
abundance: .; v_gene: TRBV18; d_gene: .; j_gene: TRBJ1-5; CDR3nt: TGTGCCAGCTCACGGAGTAGCAATCAGCCCCAGCATTTT; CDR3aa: CASSRSSNQPQHF
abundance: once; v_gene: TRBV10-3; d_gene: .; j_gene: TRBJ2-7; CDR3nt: TGTGCCATCAGTGAGTCGCTCCTCTCCTACGAGCAGTACTTC; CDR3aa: CAISESLLSYEQYF
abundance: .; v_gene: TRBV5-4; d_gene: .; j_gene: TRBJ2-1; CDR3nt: TGTGCCAGCAGCTTTCCTCCCAATGAGCAGTTCTTC; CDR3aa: CASSFPPNEQFF
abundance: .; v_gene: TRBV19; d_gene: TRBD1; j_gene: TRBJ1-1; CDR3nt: TGTGCCAGTGACAGGGGGAGGGACACTGAAGCTTTCTTT; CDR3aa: CASDRGRDTEAFF
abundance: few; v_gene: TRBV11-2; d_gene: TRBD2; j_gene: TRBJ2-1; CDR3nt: TGTGCCAGCAGCCTAACTAGCGGTTTCTACAATGAGCAGTTCTTC; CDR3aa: CASSLTSGFYNEQFF
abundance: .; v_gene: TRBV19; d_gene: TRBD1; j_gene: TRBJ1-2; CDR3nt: TGTGCCAGTACACCAGGGGGCGCGGGTCATGGCTACACCTTC; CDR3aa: CASTPGGAGHGYTF
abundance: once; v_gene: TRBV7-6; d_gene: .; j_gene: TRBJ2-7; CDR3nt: TGTGCCAGCAGCTTAGGGGTGGGCAGCTCCTACGAGCAGTACTTC; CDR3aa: CASSLGVGSSYEQYF
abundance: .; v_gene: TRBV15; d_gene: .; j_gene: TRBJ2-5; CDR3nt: TGTGCCACCAGCAGGGTGCTTTCGGGGAAAGAGACCCAGTACTTC; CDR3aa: CATSRVLSGKETQYF
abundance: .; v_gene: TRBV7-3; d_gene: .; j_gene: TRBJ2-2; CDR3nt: TGTGCCAGCAGCTTCTATCGGAACACCGGGGAGCTGTTTTTT; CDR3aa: CASSFYRNTGELFF
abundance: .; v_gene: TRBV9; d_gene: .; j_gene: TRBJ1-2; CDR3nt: TGTGCCAGCAGCGCGAGCGGGCAGGGGAATAACTATGGCTACACCTTC; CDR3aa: CASSASGQGNNYGYTF
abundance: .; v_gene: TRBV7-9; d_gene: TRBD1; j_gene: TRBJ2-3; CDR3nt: TGTGCCAGCAGCTTAACAGGGGGCGGGGGAGATACGCAGTATTTT; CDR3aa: CASSLTGGGGDTQYF
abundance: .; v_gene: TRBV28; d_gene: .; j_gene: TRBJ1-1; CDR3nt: TGTGCCAGCAGTTTACAGGGGTTTTCAGACACTGAAGCTTTCTTT; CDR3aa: CASSLQGFSDTEAFF
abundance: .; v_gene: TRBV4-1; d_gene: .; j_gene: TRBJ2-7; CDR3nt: TGCGCCAGCAGCCAAGATCGGGCAGCCTACGAGCAGTACTTC; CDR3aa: CASSQDRAAYEQYF
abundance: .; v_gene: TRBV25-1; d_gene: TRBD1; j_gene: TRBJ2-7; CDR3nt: TGTGCCAGCAGTGAAGCCAACAGGGGGCGGGAGCAGTACTTC; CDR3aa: CASSEANRGREQYF
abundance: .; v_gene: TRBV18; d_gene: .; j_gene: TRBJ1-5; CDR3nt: TGTGCCAGCTCACCAAAGACAGTGGGGAACAATCAGCCCCAGCATTTT; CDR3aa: CASSPKTVGNNQPQHF
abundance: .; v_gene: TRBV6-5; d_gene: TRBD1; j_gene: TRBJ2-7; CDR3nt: TGTGCCAGCAGCACAGGGGGCTCATCCTACGAGCAGTACTTC; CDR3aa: CASSTGGSSYEQYF
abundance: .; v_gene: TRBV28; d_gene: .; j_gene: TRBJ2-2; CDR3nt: TGTGCCAGCAGTCCGGGGGGCAGGGGGGACACCGGGGAGCTGTTTTTT; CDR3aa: CASSPGGRGDTGELFF
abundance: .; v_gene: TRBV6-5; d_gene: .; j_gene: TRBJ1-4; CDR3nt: TGTGCCAGCAGCAGACACCCAACTAATGAAAAACTGTTTTTT; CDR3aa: CASSRHPTNEKLFF
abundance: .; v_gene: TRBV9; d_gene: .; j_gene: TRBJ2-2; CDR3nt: TGTGCCAGCAGCGTCAGGGGTACCGCGAACACCGGGGAGCTGTTTTTT; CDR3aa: CASSVRGTANTGELFF
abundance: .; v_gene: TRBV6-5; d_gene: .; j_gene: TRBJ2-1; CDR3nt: TGTGCCAGCAGTTATTATTGGGGGGCCTACAATGAGCAGTTCTTC; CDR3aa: CASSYYWGAYNEQFF
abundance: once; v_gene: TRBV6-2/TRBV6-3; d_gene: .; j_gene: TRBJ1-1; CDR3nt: TGTGCCAGCAGTTACAGGGCAGCGAACACTGAAGCTTTCTTT; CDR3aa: CASSYRAANTEAFF
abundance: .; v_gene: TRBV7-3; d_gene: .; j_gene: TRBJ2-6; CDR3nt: TGTGCCAGCAGCTTAAATGGGGCGGGAAGCTCTGGGGCCAACGTCCTGACTTTC; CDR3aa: CASSLNGAGSSGANVLTF
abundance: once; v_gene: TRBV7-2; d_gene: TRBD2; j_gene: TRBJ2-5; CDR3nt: TGTGCCAGCAGCCCCCACCGCGGGGGAGGACAAGAGACCCAGTACTTC; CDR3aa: CASSPHRGGGQETQYF
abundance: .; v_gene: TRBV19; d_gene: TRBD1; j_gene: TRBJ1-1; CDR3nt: TGTGCCACTAAAGGGGACAGGGGCAATATGAACACTGAAGCTTTCTTT; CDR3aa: CATKGDRGNMNTEAFF
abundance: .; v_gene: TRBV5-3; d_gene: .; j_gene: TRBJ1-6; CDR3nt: TGTGCCAGAAGTCCTGACGTCCGGGGCTCCTATAATTCACCCCTCCACTTT; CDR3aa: CARSPDVRGSYNSPLHF
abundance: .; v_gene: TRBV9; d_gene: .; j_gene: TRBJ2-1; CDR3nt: TGTGCCAGCAGCGTAGGGTCAGATGGGATACATGAGCAGTTCTTC; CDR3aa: CASSVGSDGIHEQFF
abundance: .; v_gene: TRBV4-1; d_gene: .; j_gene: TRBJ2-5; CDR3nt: TGCGCCAGCAGCCAAGCGGAGACAGGTCAAGAGACCCAGTACTTC; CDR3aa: CASSQAETGQETQYF
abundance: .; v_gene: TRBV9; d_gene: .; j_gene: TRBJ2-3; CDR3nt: TGTGCCAGCACCAAAAGCCCCACTCTGACAGATACGCAGTATTTT; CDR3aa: CASTKSPTLTDTQYF
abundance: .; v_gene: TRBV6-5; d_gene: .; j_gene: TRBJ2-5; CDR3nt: TGTGCCAGCAGCCGATCCTACAACTCGGAGACCCAGTACTTC; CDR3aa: CASSRSYNSETQYF
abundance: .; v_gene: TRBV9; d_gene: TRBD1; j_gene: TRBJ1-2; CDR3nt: TGTGCCAGCAGCGTTGGGGACAGGCCCCTCTATGGCTACACCTTC; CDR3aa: CASSVGDRPLYGYTF
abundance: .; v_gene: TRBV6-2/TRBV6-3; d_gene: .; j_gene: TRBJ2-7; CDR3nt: TGTGCCAGCAGTTACCAATACGAGCAGTACTTC; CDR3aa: CASSYQYEQYF
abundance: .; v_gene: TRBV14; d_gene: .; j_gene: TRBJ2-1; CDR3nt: TGTGCCAGCAGCCAAGATCGGGTCCGGGGGCGGGATGAGCAGTTCTTC; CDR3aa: CASSQDRVRGRDEQFF
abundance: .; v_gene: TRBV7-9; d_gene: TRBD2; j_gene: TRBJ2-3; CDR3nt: TGTGCCAGCAGCCCCCGCTTGAGGGTAGCGGGGGGCACAGATACGCAGTATTTT; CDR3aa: CASSPRLRVAGGTDTQYF
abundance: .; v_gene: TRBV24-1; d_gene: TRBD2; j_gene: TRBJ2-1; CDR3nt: TGTGCCACCAGTGGTGCTAGCGGGGGGGCCTACAATGAGCAGTTCTTC; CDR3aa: CATSGASGGAYNEQFF
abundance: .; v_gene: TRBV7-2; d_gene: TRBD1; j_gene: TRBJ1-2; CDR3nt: TGTGCCAGCAGCTTAGGCCTGGGACAGAACTATGGCTACACCTTC; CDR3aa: CASSLGLGQNYGYTF